One and the same sample provided the 13 T cell receptor beta chains below, sequenced in a study of vaccination and CD4 T cells after COVID-19. Their cognate antigens are unknown. Treatment indicated: approximately nine-day PBMC culture with coronavirus spike peptide pools or control peptides (ViraFEST assay). With the Oncomine TCR Beta short-read assay, DNA from cultured CD4+ T cells was sequenced. TCRdb redid the calling of the PCR reads with MiXCR, one entry per CDR3 protein. The data hold 12,000 to 15,000 distinct CDR3 sequences, with roughly a third observed a single time. Sequencing input: cultured CD4+ T cells from blood. These receptors were taken from a human donor with COVID-19.

This clonotype was observed a single time. The rearrangement joins TRBV12-3 or TRBV12-4 to TRBJ1-1; D unresolved. Trimming pared 1 base from V and 4 bases from J, leaving 7 bases between. The CDR3 covers 13 residues. CDR3 sequence reads: CASSLGSGTEAFF. The CDR3, as DNA: TGTGCCAGCAGTTTAGGATCCGGCACTGAAGCTTTCTTT.

This clonotype was observed a few times. The chain employs TRBV6-2 or TRBV6-3 and TRBJ1-1; tentatively, D is TRBD1 (6 bases). The germline CDR1 and CDR2 sequences are MNHEY and SVGEGT. The CDR3 is 13 amino acids. The V end lost 6 bases, the J end lost 12 bases, and 20 bases lay between the germline ends. The CDR3 DNA reads as TGTGCCAGCAGACAAGGGGACATAAAAGCTCCTTTCTTT. Its protein product is CASRQGDIKAPFF.

The chain combines TRBV10-2 with TRBJ1-1; D may be TRBD1 (6 bases). V was pared by 3 bases and J by 1 base, with 9 bases between. The CDR3 is made up of 14 amino acids. Germline V gives CDR1 WSHSY, CDR2 SAAADI. CDR3 DNA sequence: TGCGCCAGCAGTGATTTCAGGGGGAACACTGAAGCTTTCTTT. It translates to CASSDFRGNTEAFF.

The CDR3 is CASSYPSGTSGNEQFF. In nucleotides, the CDR3 is TGTGCCAGCAGTTACCCATCTGGGACTAGCGGAAATGAGCAGTTCTTC. The chain links TRBV6-5 to TRBJ2-1, with 11 bases that match TRBD2. J gave up 7 bases and V 2 bases, and 7 bases lay outside the gene matches. Germline V gene lookup returns CDR1 MNHEY and CDR2 SVGAGI. The CDR3 runs 16 residues.

The chain links TRBV5-1 to TRBJ2-2, with TRBD1 matching over 7 bases. V shed 4 bases, J shed 0 bases, and the junction held 6 bases outside the gene matches. CDR1 and CDR2 from the germline V gene are SGHRS and YFSETQ. The CDR3 consists of 16 residues. This chain's CDR3 is CASSVTGTANTGELFF. The DNA for the CDR3 is TGCGCCAGCAGCGTCACAGGGACAGCGAACACCGGGGAGCTGTTTTTT.

The J gene is TRBJ1-6, the V gene TRBV5-1; 10 bases are a match to TRBD1. The V segment lost 0 bases and the J segment 5 bases; nucleotides outside the gene matches: 2. This CDR3 comprises 16 residues. CDR1 is SGHRS and CDR2 is YFSETQ in the germline V gene. CDR3 bases: TGCGCCAGCAGCTTGGAGGGACAGGGGCATAATTCACCCCTCCACTTT. Translating it yields CASSLEGQGHNSPLHF.

The chain couples TRBV7-9 to TRBJ1-3; weak D call: TRBD1 (5 bases). Germline assignment: CDR1 SEHNR and CDR2 FQNEAQ (reference sequence). Trimming took 5 bases from V and 4 from J, leaving 12 bases between them. CDR3 length: 14 amino acids. CDR3 DNA sequence: TGTGCCAGCAGCCTGTCGGGGCTGGGAAACACCATATATTTT. Translated, it gives CASSLSGLGNTIYF.

The chain is built from TRBV10-3 and TRBJ1-1, with 8 bases that match TRBD1. CDR1 ENHRY and CDR2 SYGVKD come from the germline V gene. This CDR3 region has 17 residues. The V segment lost 3 bases and the J segment 6 bases; nucleotides outside the gene matches: 15. The CDR3 reads CAISEDRGVQLRSEAFF. CDR3 sequence (DNA): TGTGCCATCAGTGAAGACAGGGGAGTTCAGTTGAGGTCTGAAGCTTTCTTT.

In this sample, this clonotype turned up a few times. CDR3 sequence: CASSYSEREYTIYF. The CDR3 DNA is TGTGCCAGCAGTTACTCGGAGAGGGAATACACCATATATTTT. This chain uses TRBV6-5 with TRBJ1-3; D uncertain. The CDR3 contains 14 residues. V lost 0 bases to trimming and J lost 8 bases, with 11 bases between them. In germline, CDR1 is MNHEY, CDR2 SVGAGI.

The chain couples TRBV7-9 to TRBJ2-1; 7 nucleotides match TRBD1. V trimming: 0 bases; J trimming: 4 bases; junction bases outside the gene matches: 9. This CDR3 has 17 amino acids. Germline-derived CDR1 and CDR2 are SEHNR and FQNEAQ (reference sequence). This CDR3 is CASSLANKGQTYNEQFF. The CDR3 DNA reads as TGTGCCAGCAGCTTAGCCAACAAGGGACAGACATACAATGAGCAGTTCTTC.

The genes are TRBV18 and TRBJ2-7; no firm D call. The germline CDR1 and CDR2 sequences are KGHSH and LQKENI. The CDR3 is 12 residues long. The V and J ends lost 4 bases and 2 bases respectively, with 6 bases between them. This chain's CDR3 is CASSLATYEQYF. For the CDR3, the DNA is TGTGCCAGCTCACTGGCCACCTACGAGCAGTACTTC.

Details on this clonotype: The junction and the germline gene differ at one end; a read error may be behind it. The genes are TRBV5-1 and TRBJ1-2, with 7 positions matching TRBD1. The germline CDR1 and CDR2 sequences are SGHRS and YFSETQ. The CDR3 sequence is 15 residues long. This CDR3 reads CASSPGTASGYGHTF. As DNA, the CDR3 is TGCGCCAGCAGCCCCGGGACAGCGAGTGGCTATGGCCACACCTTC.

The chain recombines TRBV20-1 with TRBJ2-7; 10 nucleotides align to TRBD1. The germline gives CDR1 DFQATT, CDR2 SNEGSKA (reference sequence). The ends lost 6 bases at V and 6 bases at J; junction bases unmatched: 14. This CDR3 is built from 15 residues. The chain's CDR3 is CSAQKPGGQGTEQYF. In DNA, the CDR3 is TGCAGTGCCCAAAAACCCGGGGGACAGGGGACCGAGCAGTACTTC.